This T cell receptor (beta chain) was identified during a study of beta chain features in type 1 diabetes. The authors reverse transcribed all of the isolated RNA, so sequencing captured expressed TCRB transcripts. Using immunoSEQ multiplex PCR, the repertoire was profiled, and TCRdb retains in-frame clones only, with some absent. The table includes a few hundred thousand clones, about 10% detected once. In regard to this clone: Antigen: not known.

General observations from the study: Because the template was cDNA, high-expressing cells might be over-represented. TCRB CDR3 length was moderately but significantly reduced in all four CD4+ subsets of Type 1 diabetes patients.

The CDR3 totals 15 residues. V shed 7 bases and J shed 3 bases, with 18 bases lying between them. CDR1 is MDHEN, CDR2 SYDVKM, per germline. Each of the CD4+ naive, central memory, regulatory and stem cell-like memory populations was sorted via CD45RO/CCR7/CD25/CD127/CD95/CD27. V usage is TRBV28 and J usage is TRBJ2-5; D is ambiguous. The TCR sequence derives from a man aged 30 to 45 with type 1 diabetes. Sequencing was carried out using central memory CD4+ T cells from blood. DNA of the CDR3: TGTGCCAGCAATGGTGCAGATCAAACCAAAGAGACCCAGTACTTC. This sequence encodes CASNGADQTKETQYF.